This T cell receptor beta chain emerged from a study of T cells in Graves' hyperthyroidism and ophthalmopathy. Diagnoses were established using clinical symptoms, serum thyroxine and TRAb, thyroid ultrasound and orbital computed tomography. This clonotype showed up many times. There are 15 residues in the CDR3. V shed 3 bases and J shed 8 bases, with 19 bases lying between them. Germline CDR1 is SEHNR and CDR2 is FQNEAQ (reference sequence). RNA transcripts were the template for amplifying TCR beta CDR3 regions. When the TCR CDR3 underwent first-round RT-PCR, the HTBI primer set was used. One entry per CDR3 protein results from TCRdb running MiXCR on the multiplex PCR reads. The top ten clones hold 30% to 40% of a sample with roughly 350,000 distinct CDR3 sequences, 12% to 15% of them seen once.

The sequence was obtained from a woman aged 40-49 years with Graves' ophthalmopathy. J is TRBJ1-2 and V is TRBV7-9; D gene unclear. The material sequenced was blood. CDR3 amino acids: CASSFSFGQLQGYTF. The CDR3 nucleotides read TGTGCCAGCAGCTTTAGTTTTGGGCAACTCCAGGGCTACACCTTC.